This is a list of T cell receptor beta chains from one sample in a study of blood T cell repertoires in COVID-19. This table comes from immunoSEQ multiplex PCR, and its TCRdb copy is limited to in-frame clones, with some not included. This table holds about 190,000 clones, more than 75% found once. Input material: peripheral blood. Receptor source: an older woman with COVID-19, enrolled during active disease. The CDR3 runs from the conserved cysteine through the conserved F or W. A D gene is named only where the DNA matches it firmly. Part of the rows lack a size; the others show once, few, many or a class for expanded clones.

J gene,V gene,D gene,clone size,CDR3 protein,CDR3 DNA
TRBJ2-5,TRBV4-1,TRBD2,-,CASSQERAGGAETQYF,TGCGCCAGCAGCCAAGAGAGGGCCGGGGGGGCTGAGACCCAGTACTTC
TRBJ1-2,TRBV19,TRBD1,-,CASSSPGGRNGYTF,TGTGCCAGTAGTAGCCCAGGGGGAAGGAATGGCTACACCTTC
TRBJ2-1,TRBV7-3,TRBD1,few,CASSPRGQGMQFF,TGTGCCAGCAGCCCCCGGGGACAGGGAATGCAGTTCTTC
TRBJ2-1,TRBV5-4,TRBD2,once,CASSSERTSGSYNEQFF,TGTGCCAGCAGCTCCGAGCGGACTAGCGGGAGTTACAATGAGCAGTTCTTC
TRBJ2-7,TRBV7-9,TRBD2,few,CASSFVRAGAYEQYF,TGTGCCAGCAGCTTCGTGAGAGCGGGAGCCTACGAGCAGTACTTC
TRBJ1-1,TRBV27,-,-,CASSLFPRGRTEAFF,TGTGCCAGCAGTTTATTTCCCCGGGGGAGGACTGAAGCTTTCTTT
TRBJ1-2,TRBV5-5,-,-,CASSLSISGYTF,TGTGCCAGCAGCTTGTCTATATCTGGCTACACCTTC
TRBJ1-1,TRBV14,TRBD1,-,CASSRRGLTEAFF,TGTGCCAGCAGCCGCAGGGGGCTCACTGAAGCTTTCTTT
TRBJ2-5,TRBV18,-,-,CASSPPAATGSRETQYF,TGTGCCAGCTCACCGCCCGCAGCGACAGGCTCGCGGGAGACCCAGTACTTC
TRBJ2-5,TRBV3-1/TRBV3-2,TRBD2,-,CASSQELGLAEETQYF,TGTGCCAGCAGCCAAGAGCTGGGACTAGCGGAAGAGACCCAGTACTTC
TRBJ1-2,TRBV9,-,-,CASSGGPTVNYGYTF,TGTGCCAGCAGCGGAGGCCCGACAGTCAACTATGGCTACACCTTC
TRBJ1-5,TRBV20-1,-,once,CSASAGKGFNQPQHF,TGCAGTGCTAGTGCAGGGAAAGGATTCAATCAGCCCCAGCATTTT
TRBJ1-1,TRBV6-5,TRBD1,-,CASSWSGTGQEAFF,TGTGCCAGCAGTTGGTCCGGGACAGGCCAAGAAGCTTTCTTT
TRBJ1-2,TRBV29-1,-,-,CSVEAQGYGYTF,TGCAGCGTTGAGGCCCAGGGGTATGGCTACACCTTC
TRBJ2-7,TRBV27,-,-,CASSLWAPLASKPQHYEQYF,TGTGCCAGCAGTTTATGGGCCCCCCTAGCATCTAAACCCCAACACTACGAGCAGTACTTC
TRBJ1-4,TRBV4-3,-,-,CASSQDSRRAQKLFF,TGCGCCAGCAGCCAAGATTCAAGGCGGGCCCAAAAACTGTTTTTT
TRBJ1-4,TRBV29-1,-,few,CSVATNEKLFF,TGCAGCGTCGCAACTAATGAAAAACTGTTTTTT
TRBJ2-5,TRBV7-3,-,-,CASSLGTQETQYF,TGTGCCAGCAGCTTGGGGACTCAAGAGACCCAGTACTTC
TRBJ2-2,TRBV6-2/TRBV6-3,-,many,CASSYSRVGELFF,TGTGCCAGCAGTTACTCGAGAGTCGGGGAGCTGTTTTTT
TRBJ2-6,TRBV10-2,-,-,CASSDLTTPANVLTF,TGCGCCAGCAGTGATCTGACTACCCCAGCCAACGTCCTGACTTTC
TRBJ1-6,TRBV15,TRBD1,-,CATSARQGPNSPLHF,TGTGCCACCAGCGCCCGACAGGGACCTAATTCACCCCTCCACTTT
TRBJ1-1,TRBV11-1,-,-,CASSFEGRNTEAFF,TGTGCCAGCAGCTTTGAGGGTCGGAACACTGAAGCTTTCTTT
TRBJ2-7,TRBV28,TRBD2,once,CASTGGYEQYF,TGTGCCAGTACGGGGGGTTACGAGCAGTACTTC
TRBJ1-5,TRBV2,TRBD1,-,CASSEGQTNQPQHF,TGTGCCAGCAGTGAGGGACAGACCAATCAGCCCCAGCATTTT
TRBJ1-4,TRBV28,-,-,CASSSTPPTNEKLFF,TGTGCCAGCAGTTCGACACCCCCAACTAATGAAAAACTGTTTTTT
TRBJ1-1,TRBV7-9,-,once,CASSSRTATLEAFF,TGTGCCAGCAGCTCCCGGACAGCAACGCTTGAAGCTTTCTTT
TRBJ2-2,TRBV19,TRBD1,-,CASSAQGAGGELFF,TGTGCCAGTAGTGCCCAGGGGGCGGGTGGGGAGCTGTTTTTT
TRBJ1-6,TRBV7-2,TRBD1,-,CASSLGGTVGIPLHF,TGTGCCAGCAGCTTAGGAGGGACAGTGGGTATACCCCTCCACTTT
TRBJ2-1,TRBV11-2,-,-,CASSPTSQGYNEQFF,TGTGCCAGCAGCCCGACTAGTCAGGGTTACAATGAGCAGTTCTTC
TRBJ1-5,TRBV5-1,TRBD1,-,CASSLTGGTGQPQHF,TGCGCCAGCAGCCTAACAGGGGGAACGGGTCAGCCCCAGCATTTT
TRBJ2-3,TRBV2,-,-,CASIQRNTDTQYF,TGTGCCAGCATCCAGCGGAACACAGATACGCAGTATTTT
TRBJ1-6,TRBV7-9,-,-,CASSSSTTPLNSPLHF,TGTGCCAGCAGCAGTTCCACGACGCCACTAAATTCACCCCTCCACTTT
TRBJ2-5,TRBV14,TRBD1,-,CASSLTGGRETQYF,TGTGCCAGCAGCTTAACAGGGGGCAGGGAGACCCAGTACTTC
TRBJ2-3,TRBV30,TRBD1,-,CASSTGTDTQYF,TGTGCCTCCTCGACAGGGACAGATACGCAGTATTTT
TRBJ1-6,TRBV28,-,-,CASSFPLAAANSPLHF,TGTGCCAGCAGTTTCCCCCTGGCGGCGGCGAATTCACCCCTCCACTTT
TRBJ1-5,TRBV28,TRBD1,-,CASSFNRAGGQPQHF,TGTGCCAGCAGTTTTAACAGGGCAGGGGGCCAGCCCCAGCATTTT
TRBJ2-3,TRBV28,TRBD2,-,CASSLLAGLTDTQYF,TGTGCCAGCAGCCTGCTAGCGGGCCTCACAGATACGCAGTATTTT
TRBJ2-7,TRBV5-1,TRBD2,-,CASRARSGGTYEQYF,TGCGCCAGCAGGGCCCGTTCGGGAGGTACCTACGAGCAGTACTTC
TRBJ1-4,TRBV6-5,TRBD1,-,CASRGTGIIEKLFF,TGTGCCAGCAGAGGGACAGGGATCATTGAAAAACTGTTTTTT
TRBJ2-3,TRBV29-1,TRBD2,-,CSAEERGGLDTQYF,TGCAGCGCCGAAGAGCGGGGGGGTCTAGATACGCAGTATTTT
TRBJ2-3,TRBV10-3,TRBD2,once,CAINSNSGGAGTDTQYF,TGTGCCATCAATTCAAATAGCGGGGGGGCCGGCACAGATACGCAGTATTTT
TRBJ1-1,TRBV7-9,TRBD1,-,CASSLATGGPAEAFF,TGTGCCAGCAGCTTAGCAACAGGGGGCCCGGCTGAAGCTTTCTTT
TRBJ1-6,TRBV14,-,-,CASSQGPSTGRPLHF,TGTGCCAGCAGCCAAGGTCCCTCCACAGGGCGGCCCCTCCACTTT
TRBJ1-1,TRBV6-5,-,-,CASSYSEGLNTEAFF,TGTGCCAGCAGTTACTCGGAGGGGCTCAACACTGAAGCTTTCTTT
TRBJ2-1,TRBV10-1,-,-,CASSPGTWAMNEQFF,TGCGCCAGCAGTCCTGGGACATGGGCCATGAATGAGCAGTTCTTC
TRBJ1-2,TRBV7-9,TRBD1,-,CASSRTGGDGYTF,TGTGCCAGCAGCCGTACAGGGGGCGATGGCTACACCTTC
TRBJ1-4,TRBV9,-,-,CASSVGAATNEKLFF,TGTGCCAGCAGCGTAGGGGCAGCAACTAATGAAAAACTGTTTTTT
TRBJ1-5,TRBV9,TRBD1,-,CASSPGDRGNQPQHF,TGTGCCAGCAGCCCTGGGGACAGGGGAAATCAGCCCCAGCATTTT
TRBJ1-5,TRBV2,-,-,CASKGGGQPQHF,TGTGCCAGCAAGGGGGGGGGCCAGCCCCAGCATTTT
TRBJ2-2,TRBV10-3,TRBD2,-,CAISPFSTSRAGGGELFF,TGTGCCATCAGTCCCTTCTCGACTAGCAGAGCCGGGGGCGGGGAGCTGTTTTTT
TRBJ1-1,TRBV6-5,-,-,CASNPTGNTEAFF,TGTGCCAGCAACCCAACAGGAAACACTGAAGCTTTCTTT
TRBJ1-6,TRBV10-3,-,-,CAISEGGFSPLHF,TGTGCCATCAGTGAGGGAGGGTTTTCACCCCTCCACTTT
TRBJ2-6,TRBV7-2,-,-,CASSLLRSRANVLTF,TGTGCCAGCAGCTTATTACGGTCAAGGGCCAACGTCCTGACTTTC
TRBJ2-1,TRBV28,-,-,CASSPRQEYYNEQFF,TGTGCCAGCAGTCCCCGACAGGAGTACTACAATGAGCAGTTCTTC
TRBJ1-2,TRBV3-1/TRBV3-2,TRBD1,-,CASSQARTGSNYGYTF,TGTGCCAGCAGCCAAGCTAGGACAGGGTCTAACTATGGCTACACCTTC
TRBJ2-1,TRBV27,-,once,CASSLLGGPPRNEQFF,TGTGCCAGCAGTTTACTCGGGGGTCCCCCCAGGAATGAGCAGTTCTTC
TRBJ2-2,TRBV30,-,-,CAWSPLQSTGELFF,TGTGCCTGGAGTCCCTTACAGTCAACCGGGGAGCTGTTTTTT
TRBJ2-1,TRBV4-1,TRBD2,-,CASRGRTSGDGQFF,TGCGCCAGCAGGGGAAGGACTAGCGGGGATGGACAGTTCTTC
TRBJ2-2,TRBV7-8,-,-,CASSIGDTGELFF,TGTGCCAGCAGCATAGGAGACACCGGGGAGCTGTTTTTT